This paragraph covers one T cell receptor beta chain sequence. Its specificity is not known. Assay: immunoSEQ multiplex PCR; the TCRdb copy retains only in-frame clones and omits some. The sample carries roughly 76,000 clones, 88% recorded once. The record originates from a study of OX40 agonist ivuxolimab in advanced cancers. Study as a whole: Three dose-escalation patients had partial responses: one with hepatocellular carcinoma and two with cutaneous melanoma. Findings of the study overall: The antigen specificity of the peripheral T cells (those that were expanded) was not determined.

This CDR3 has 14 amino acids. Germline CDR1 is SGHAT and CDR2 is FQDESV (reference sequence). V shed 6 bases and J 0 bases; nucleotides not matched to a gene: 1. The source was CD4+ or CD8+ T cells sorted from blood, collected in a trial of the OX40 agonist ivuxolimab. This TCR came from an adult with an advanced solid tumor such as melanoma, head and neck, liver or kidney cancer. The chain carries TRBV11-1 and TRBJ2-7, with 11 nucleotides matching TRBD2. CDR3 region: CASRTSGTSYEQYF. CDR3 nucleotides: TGTGCCAGCAGGACTAGCGGGACCTCCTACGAGCAGTACTTC.